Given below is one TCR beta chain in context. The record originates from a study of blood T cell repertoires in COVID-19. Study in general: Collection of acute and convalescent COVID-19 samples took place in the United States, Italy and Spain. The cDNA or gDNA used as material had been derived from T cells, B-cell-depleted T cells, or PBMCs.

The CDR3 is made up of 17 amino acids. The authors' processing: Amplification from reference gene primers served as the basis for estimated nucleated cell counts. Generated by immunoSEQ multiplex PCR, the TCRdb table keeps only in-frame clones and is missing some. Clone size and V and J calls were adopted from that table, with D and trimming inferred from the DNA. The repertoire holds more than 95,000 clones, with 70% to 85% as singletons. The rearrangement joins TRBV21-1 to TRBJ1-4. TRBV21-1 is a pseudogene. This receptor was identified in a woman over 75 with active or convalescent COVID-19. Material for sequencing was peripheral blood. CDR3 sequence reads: CASSKERLPLTNEKLFF. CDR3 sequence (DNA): TGTGCCAGCAGCAAAGAGAGACTCCCCCTCACTAATGAAAAACTGTTTTTT.